Presented here are 21 T cell receptor beta chains from one specimen sequenced in a study of PD-1 blockade in classical Hodgkin lymphoma. Every patient relapsed after autologous stem cell transplantation, and brentuximab vedotin exposure varied. Assay: immunoSEQ multiplex PCR; the TCRdb copy retains only in-frame clones and omits some. This sample has 46,000 or so clones, with roughly 90% found just once. Sequencing used peripheral blood mononuclear cells (PBMCs), obtained at baseline. These receptors all stem from a human donor with classical Hodgkin lymphoma.

Details on this clone: Other DNA variants within this sample encode the same CDR3. The chain joins TRBV10-3 to TRBJ2-5; no reliable D call. This CDR3 is built from 12 residues. CDR1 is ENHRY, CDR2 SYGVKD, per germline. V was cut by 7 bases and J by 2 bases, with 8 bases left in between. The CDR3 nucleotides are TGTGCCATCAAAGGGAATCAAGAGACCCAGTACTTC. This encodes CAIKGNQETQYF.

The J gene is TRBJ2-3, the V gene TRBV7-6; no definite D call. CDR3 length equals 14 residues. Trimming stripped 1 base from V and 1 base from J, with 6 bases between. Germline CDR1 SGHVS, CDR2 FNYEAQ. CDR3 DNA: TGTGCCAGCAGCTTAGGTGTGGGCACAGATACGCAGTATTTT. Amino acid sequence: CASSLGVGTDTQYF. Combining the CDR3 with reference TRBV7-6 and TRBJ2-3 gives the whole variable domain GAGVSQSPRYKVTKRGQDVALRCDPISGHVSLYWYRQALGQGPEFLTYFNYEAQQDKSGLPNDRFSAERPEGSISTLTIQRTEQRDSAMYRCASSLGVGTDTQYFGPGTRLTVL.

The J gene is TRBJ2-5, the V gene TRBV27; D perhaps matches TRBD1 (5 bases). The germline V gene has CDR1 MNHEY and CDR2 SMNVEV (reference sequence). Trimming took off 3 bases at V and 10 bases at J, with 15 bases between the two ends. The CDR3 loop spans 13 amino acids. CDR3 in amino acids: CASSFGREMGQYF. CDR3 in DNA: TGTGCCAGCAGTTTCGGCAGGGAAATGGGCCAGTACTTC.

The chain links TRBV10-1 to TRBJ2-7; 9 nucleotides match TRBD1. Trimming at V came to 0 bases and at J to 4 bases, leaving 10 bases not matched to a gene. The germline CDR1 and CDR2 sequences are WNHNN and SYGVQD (reference sequence). CDR3 length: 17 amino acids. CDR3 in DNA: TGCGCCAGCAGTGAGTCGGGACAGGGAGGCTGGGGGTACGAGCAGTACTTC. This sequence encodes CASSESGQGGWGYEQYF.

V gene TRBV27 combines with J gene TRBJ2-3; D is possibly TRBD1 or TRBD2 (5 bases each). Per the germline V gene, CDR1 is MNHEY and CDR2 is SMNVEV (reference sequence). The CDR3 has 14 residues. Trimming removed 7 bases from V and 0 bases from J, with 11 bases in between. The CDR3 protein is CASMRWGSTDTQYF. DNA of the CDR3: TGTGCCAGCATGAGGTGGGGGAGCACAGATACGCAGTATTTT.

The chain employs TRBV5-8 and TRBJ1-1; 11 positions agree with TRBD1. V lost 7 bases, J lost 4 bases, and 18 bases stayed unmatched. The germline gives CDR1 SGHTS, CDR2 YDEGEE. The CDR3 spans 18 residues. The CDR3, as DNA: TGTGCCAGCTTCAGCTCACGGACAGGGGGCTATGGGGGCACTGAAGCTTTCTTT. It translates to CASFSSRTGGYGGTEAFF. The full variable domain, completed using reference TRBV5-8 and TRBJ1-1, is EAGVTQSPTHLIKTRGQQATLRCSPISGHTSVYWYQQALGLGLQFLLWYDEGEERNRGNFPPRFSGRQFPNYSSELNVNALELEDSALYLCASFSSRTGGYGGTEAFFGQGTRLTVV.

J is TRBJ1-5 and V is TRBV18; 8 bases agree with TRBD1. With 5 bases clipped from V and 4 bases from J, the junction kept 10 bases outside the gene matches. This CDR3 is built from 16 residues. Germline V gene sequence: CDR1 KGHSH, CDR2 LQKENI. The DNA for the CDR3 is TGTGCCAGCTCAAAGGGACAGGCACGTGGAAATCAGCCCCAGCATTTT. It encodes CASSKGQARGNQPQHF.

V and J are TRBV15 and TRBJ2-2, with 11 bases matching TRBD1. The CDR3 totals 16 residues. Germline V lookup: CDR1 LNHNV, CDR2 YYDKDF (reference sequence). V was clipped by 3 bases and J by 4 bases; unmatched bases: 4. The CDR3 DNA is TGTGCCACCAGCAGGGACAGGGGGCACCCCACCGGGGAGCTGTTTTTT. Its translation: CATSRDRGHPTGELFF.

The chain has TRBV28 and TRBJ2-7; weak D call: TRBD2 (6 bases). Trimming pared 6 bases from V and 2 bases from J, leaving 11 bases between. This CDR3 region has 13 residues. Germline CDR1 and CDR2: MDHEN and SYDVKM. CDR3 sequence: CASSGGWTYEQYF. In DNA, the CDR3 is TGTGCCAGCAGCGGGGGTTGGACCTACGAGCAGTACTTC.

The rearrangement uses TRBV5-6 and TRBJ1-4, with 9 bases lining up with TRBD1. V trimming: 3 bases; J trimming: 1 base; junction bases outside the gene matches: 4. The CDR3 has 16 residues. Germline-derived CDR1 and CDR2 are SGHDT and YYEEEE. The CDR3, as DNA: TGTGCCAGCAGCTCAACAGGGGGCGGAACTAATGAAAAACTGTTTTTT. Translation gives CASSSTGGGTNEKLFF.

In DNA, the CDR3 is TGTGCCAGCAGGACTAGCTTCATGGACGAGCAGTACTTC. It specifies CASRTSFMDEQYF. The gene calls are TRBV28 and TRBJ2-7, with 7 positions matching TRBD2. The CDR3 loop spans 13 amino acids. V lost 6 bases, J lost 5 bases, and 7 bases stayed unmatched. CDR1 is MDHEN and CDR2 is SYDVKM in the germline V gene.

This chain links TRBV4-1 with TRBJ2-3; 10 nucleotides line up with TRBD2. CDR1 MGHRA and CDR2 YSYEKL come from the germline V gene. This CDR3 region has 17 residues. V trimming: 0 bases; J trimming: 6 bases; junction bases outside the gene matches: 9. The CDR3 bases are TGCGCCAGCAGCCAAGATATGGGAGCGGGAGGGTCCGATACGCAGTATTTT. The encoded protein is CASSQDMGAGGSDTQYF.

This chain connects TRBV10-2 to TRBJ1-1; the D is unclear. The CDR3 is 11 amino acids. Germline V gene sequence: CDR1 WSHSY, CDR2 SAAADI. The V gene lost 5 bases and the J gene lost 11 bases, with 12 bases spanning the gap. The CDR3 region is CASSTSERAFF. DNA of the CDR3: TGCGCCAGCAGTACTAGCGAAAGGGCTTTCTTT.

The CDR3 nucleotides are TGTGCCAGCAGCTTCGGCTATGGCTACACCTTC. Protein product: CASSFGYGYTF. The gene calls are TRBV7-2 and TRBJ1-2; D remains ambiguous. The CDR3 length is 11 residues. Per germline, CDR1 SGHTA and CDR2 FQGNSA. V lost 3 bases to trimming and J lost 4 bases, with 3 bases between them.

This clone came up a few times. The chain has TRBV6-4 and TRBJ2-2; D unresolved. Germline CDR1 is MRHNA and CDR2 is SNTAGT. The V gene lost 3 bases and the J gene lost 6 bases, with 11 bases spanning the gap. The CDR3 extends over 14 amino acids. The CDR3 region is CASSDSLAAGELFF. CDR3 in DNA: TGTGCCAGCAGTGATTCCTTAGCTGCCGGGGAGCTGTTTTTT.

This chain links TRBV5-4 with TRBJ2-7; 8 positions agree with TRBD1. V trimming: 4 bases; J trimming: 6 bases; junction bases outside the gene matches: 9. The CDR3 extends over 14 amino acids. Germline V CDR1 and CDR2: SGHNT, YYREEE (reference sequence). CDR3 bases: TGTGCCAGCAGCCTTGGACAGGGTGACGGCGAGCAGTACTTC. As protein: CASSLGQGDGEQYF.

This clone was recorded a few times. The chain combines TRBV6-1 with TRBJ2-7; D might be TRBD1 (5 bases). Germline V gene lookup returns CDR1 MNHNS and CDR2 SASEGT. The CDR3 spans 13 residues. Deletions cut 5 bases from V and 2 bases from J, with 10 bases between. CDR3 DNA: TGTGCCAGCAGTACTGACAGAGCCTACGAGCAGTACTTC. Protein: CASSTDRAYEQYF.

This rearrangement joins TRBV15 to TRBJ1-2; D unclear. CDR3 length: 14 residues. Trimming removed 0 bases from V and 8 bases from J, with 13 bases in between. CDR1 is LNHNV and CDR2 is YYDKDF in the germline V gene (reference sequence). The CDR3 spells CATSRDLGPGGYTF. CDR3 DNA sequence: TGTGCCACCAGCAGAGATTTGGGTCCGGGCGGCTACACCTTC.

The gene calls are TRBV29-1 and TRBJ1-1, with 10 bases lining up with TRBD1. The CDR3 covers 13 residues. The V gene's germline CDR1 is SQVTM and CDR2 ANQGSEA. The V and J ends lost 2 bases and 8 bases, in that order; junction bases with no gene match: 5. The CDR3 nucleotides are TGCAGCGTTGAACCCGGGACAGGGGTAGAAGCTTTCTTT. This gives the protein CSVEPGTGVEAFF.

The rearrangement links TRBV9 to TRBJ2-7; no reliable D call. Germline V lookup: CDR1 SGDLS, CDR2 YYNGEE. This CDR3 comprises 15 residues. Trimming stripped 0 bases from V and 0 bases from J, with 10 bases between. DNA for the CDR3: TGTGCCAGCAGCGTAGGCGCTGTGAGCTCCTACGAGCAGTACTTC. Its translation is CASSVGAVSSYEQYF.

The CDR3 sequence is CASSRGYNTEAFF. The DNA of the CDR3 is TGTGCCAGCAGCCGGGGTTACAACACTGAAGCTTTCTTT. The chain has TRBV21-1 and TRBJ1-1. TRBV21-1 is tagged as a pseudogene. CDR3 length: 13 residues.